This T cell receptor beta chain stems from a study of early T cells in non-severe SARS-CoV-2 infection. About the study: Bulk RNA taken from unsorted whole blood was sequenced, leaving chains unpaired. The study's findings and limits: VDJdb matches were skewed toward anti-spike CD8 T cell responses.

Unique molecular identifiers (one per individual cDNA molecule) were attached. TCRdb fed the 5' RACE reads into MiXCR, producing one record per CDR3 protein. The sample includes around 98,000 distinct CDR3 sequences, 8% to 13% of them seen just once. As regards this clonotype: Its antigen is as yet unknown.

This CDR3 is 15 amino acids long. V was clipped by 0 bases and J by 3 bases; unmatched bases: 3. Per the germline V gene, CDR1 is MNHNS and CDR2 is SASEGT. J is TRBJ2-7 and V is TRBV6-1, with TRBD2 matching over 9 bases. The TCR sequence derives from an adult who was a healthcare worker with PCR-confirmed SARS-CoV-2 infection or an uninfected control (not recorded which). The source material was whole blood. The CDR3 DNA is TGTGCCAGCAGTGAAGCGACTAGCGGTTACTACGAGCAGTACTTC. This gives the protein CASSEATSGYYEQYF.